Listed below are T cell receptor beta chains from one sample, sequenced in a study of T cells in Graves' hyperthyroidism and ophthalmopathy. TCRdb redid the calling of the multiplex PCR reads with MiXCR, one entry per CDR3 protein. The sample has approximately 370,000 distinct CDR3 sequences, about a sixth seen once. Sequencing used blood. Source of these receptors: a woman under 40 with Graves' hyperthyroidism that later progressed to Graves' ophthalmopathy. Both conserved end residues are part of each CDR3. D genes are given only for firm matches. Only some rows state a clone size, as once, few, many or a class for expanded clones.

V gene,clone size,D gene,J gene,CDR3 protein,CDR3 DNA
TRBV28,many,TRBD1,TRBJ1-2,CASRPTGADYGYTF,TGTGCCAGCAGGCCGACAGGGGCGGATTATGGCTACACCTTC
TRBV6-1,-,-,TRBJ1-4,CASRVTGWDEKLFF,TGTGCCAGCAGGGTAACAGGGTGGGATGAAAAACTGTTTTTT
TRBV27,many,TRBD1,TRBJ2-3,CASSLIRGRGTDTQYF,TGTGCCAGCAGTCTCATCAGGGGGCGCGGAACAGATACGCAGTATTTT
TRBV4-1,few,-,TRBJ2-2,CASSHTPDRNTGELFF,TGCGCCAGCAGCCACACCCCCGACAGGAACACCGGGGAGCTGTTTTTT
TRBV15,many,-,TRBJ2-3,CATSRDHPRVSTDTQYF,TGTGCCACCAGCAGAGATCATCCAAGGGTTAGCACAGATACGCAGTATTTT
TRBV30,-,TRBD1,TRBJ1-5,CAWGTGGLGQPQHF,TGTGCCTGGGGGACAGGGGGCTTGGGTCAGCCCCAGCATTTT
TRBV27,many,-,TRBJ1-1,CASSLVSGPPEAFF,TGTGCCAGCAGTTTGGTTTCAGGGCCTCCCGAAGCTTTCTTT
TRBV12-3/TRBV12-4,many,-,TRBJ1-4,CASSSYRAEGEKLFF,TGTGCCAGCAGTTCCTACAGGGCGGAGGGGGAAAAACTGTTTTTT
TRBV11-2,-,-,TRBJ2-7,CASSFTGVSGEQYF,TGTGCCAGCAGCTTCACGGGAGTCAGTGGCGAGCAGTACTTC
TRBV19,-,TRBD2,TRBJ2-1,CASSIGGLAPAYNEQFF,TGTGCCAGTAGTATCGGGGGACTAGCGCCCGCCTACAATGAGCAGTTCTTC
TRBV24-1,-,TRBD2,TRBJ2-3,CATSDRTGTSGFTDTQYF,TGTGCCACCAGTGACCGAACCGGGACTAGCGGATTCACAGATACGCAGTATTTT
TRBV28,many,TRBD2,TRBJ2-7,CASSSYTWTSRNYEQYF,TGTGCCAGCAGTTCCTATACCTGGACTAGCAGGAACTACGAGCAGTACTTC
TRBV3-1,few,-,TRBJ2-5,CASSQVVRRNQETQYF,TGTGCCAGCAGCCAAGTAGTAAGGAGGAACCAAGAGACCCAGTACTTC
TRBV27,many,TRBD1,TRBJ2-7,CASSLSGTGGYEQYF,TGTGCCAGCAGTCTCTCCGGGACAGGGGGCTACGAGCAGTACTTC
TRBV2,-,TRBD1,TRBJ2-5,CASSGQGARETQYF,TGTGCCAGCAGTGGACAGGGGGCACGAGAGACCCAGTACTTC
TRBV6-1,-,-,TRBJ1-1,CATGRMNTEAFF,TGTGCCACGGGTCGGATGAACACTGAAGCTTTCTTT
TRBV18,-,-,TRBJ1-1,CASCRVNTEAFF,TGTGCCAGCTGCAGGGTTAACACTGAAGCTTTCTTT
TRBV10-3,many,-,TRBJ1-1,CAISESPLTENTEAFF,TGTGCCATCAGTGAGTCCCCGTTGACTGAGAACACTGAAGCTTTCTTT
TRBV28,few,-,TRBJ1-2,CASRDQGFNYGYTF,TGTGCCAGCAGGGACCAGGGGTTTAACTATGGCTACACCTTC
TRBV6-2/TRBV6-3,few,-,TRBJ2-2,CASTRFNTGELFF,TGTGCCAGCACCCGGTTTAACACCGGGGAGCTGTTTTTT
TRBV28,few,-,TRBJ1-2,CASSLPDSTSNYGYTF,TGTGCCAGCAGTTTACCGGACAGCACGTCTAACTATGGCTACACCTTC
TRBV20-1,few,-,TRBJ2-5,CSAHRTTEETQYF,TGCAGTGCTCACCGGACTACCGAAGAGACCCAGTACTTC
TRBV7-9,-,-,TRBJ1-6,CASSLGWGPTPLHF,TGTGCCAGCAGCTTAGGGTGGGGTCCGACACCCCTCCACTTT
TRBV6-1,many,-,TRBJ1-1,CASTRSPGAVNTEAFF,TGTGCCAGCACTAGAAGCCCGGGGGCAGTGAACACTGAAGCTTTCTTT
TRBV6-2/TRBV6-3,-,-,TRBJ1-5,CASSTRGQTYSNQPQHF,TGTGCCAGCAGTACCCGCGGACAGACTTATAGCAATCAGCCCCAGCATTTT
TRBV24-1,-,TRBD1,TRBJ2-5,CATSDQGALQETQYF,TGTGCCACCAGTGATCAGGGGGCTCTACAAGAGACCCAGTACTTC
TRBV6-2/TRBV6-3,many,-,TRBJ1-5,CASSPGPYSNQPQHF,TGTGCCAGCAGTCCCGGACCATATAGCAATCAGCCCCAGCATTTT
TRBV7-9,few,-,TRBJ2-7,CASSFTGTYYEQYF,TGTGCCAGCAGCTTTACAGGGACCTACTACGAGCAGTACTTC
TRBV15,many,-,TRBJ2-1,CATSRQYNEQFF,TGTGCCACCAGCAGACAGTACAATGAGCAGTTCTTC
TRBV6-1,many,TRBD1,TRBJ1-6,CASDGQAPWGTLHF,TGTGCCAGCGACGGACAGGCGCCTTGGGGAACCCTCCACTTT
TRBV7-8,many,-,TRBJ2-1,CASSLPVLRQTLNNEQFF,TGTGCCAGCAGCTTACCCGTTCTCAGACAAACTCTTAACAATGAGCAGTTCTTC
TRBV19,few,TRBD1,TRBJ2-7,CASKTGGINEQYF,TGTGCCAGTAAGACAGGGGGGATTAACGAGCAGTACTTC
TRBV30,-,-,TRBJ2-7,CAWSVHRSYEQYF,TGTGCCTGGAGTGTACACCGATCCTACGAGCAGTACTTC
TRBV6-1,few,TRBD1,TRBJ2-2,CASRVTGGRGGELFF,TGTGCCAGCAGAGTCACAGGGGGTCGGGGCGGGGAGCTGTTTTTT
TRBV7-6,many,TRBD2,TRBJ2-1,CASSGWTSGSYNEQFF,TGTGCCAGCAGCGGTTGGACTAGCGGGAGTTACAATGAGCAGTTCTTC
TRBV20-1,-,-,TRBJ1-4,CSARWLGGNEKLFF,TGCAGTGCTAGATGGCTAGGAGGGAATGAAAAACTGTTTTTT
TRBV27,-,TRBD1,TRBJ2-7,CASSFGGQGSYEQYF,TGTGCCAGCAGTTTTGGGGGACAGGGGTCCTACGAGCAGTACTTC
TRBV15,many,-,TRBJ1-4,CATSPYVSEKLFF,TGTGCCACCAGCCCTTACGTGAGTGAAAAACTGTTTTTT
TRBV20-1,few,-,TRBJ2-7,CSARDRSMGYEQYF,TGCAGTGCTAGAGATCGTAGCATGGGTTACGAGCAGTACTTC
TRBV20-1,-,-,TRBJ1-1,CSAPDGRERTEAFF,TGCAGTGCCCCGGACGGAAGGGAGAGGACTGAAGCTTTCTTT
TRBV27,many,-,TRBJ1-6,CASSLFGGNSPLHF,TGTGCCAGCAGTTTATTCGGCGGTAATTCACCCCTCCACTTT
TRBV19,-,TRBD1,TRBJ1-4,CASTYRDRAEKLFF,TGTGCCAGTACCTACCGGGACAGGGCCGAAAAACTGTTTTTT
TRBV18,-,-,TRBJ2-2,CASLVQLNTGELFF,TGTGCCAGCTTGGTACAGTTGAACACCGGGGAGCTGTTTTTT
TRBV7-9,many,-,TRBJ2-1,CASSRSDNEQFF,TGTGCCAGCAGCCGAAGTGACAATGAGCAGTTCTTC
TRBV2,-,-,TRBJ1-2,CASTQGRVDGYTF,TGTGCCAGCACCCAAGGGAGGGTCGATGGCTACACCTTC
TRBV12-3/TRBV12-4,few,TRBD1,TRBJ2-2,CASSLQGVYGGELFF,TGTGCCAGCTCGTTGCAGGGGGTTTATGGCGGGGAGCTGTTTTTT
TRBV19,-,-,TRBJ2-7,CASSPTTDHYEQYF,TGTGCCAGTAGTCCGACGACAGACCACTACGAGCAGTACTTC
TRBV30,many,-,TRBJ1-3,CAWSVRKEQMRNTIYF,TGTGCCTGGAGTGTACGGAAGGAGCAGATGAGAAACACCATATATTTT